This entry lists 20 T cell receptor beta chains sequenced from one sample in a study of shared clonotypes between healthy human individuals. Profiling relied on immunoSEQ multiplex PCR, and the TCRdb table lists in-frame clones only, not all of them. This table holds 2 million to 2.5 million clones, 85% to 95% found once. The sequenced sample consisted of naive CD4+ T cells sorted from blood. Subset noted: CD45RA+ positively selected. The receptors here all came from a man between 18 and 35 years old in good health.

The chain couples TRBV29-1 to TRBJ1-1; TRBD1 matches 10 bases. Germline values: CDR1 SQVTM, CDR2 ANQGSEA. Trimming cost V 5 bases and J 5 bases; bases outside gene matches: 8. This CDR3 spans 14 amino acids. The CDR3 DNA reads TGCAGCGTTAAACCCTGGACAGGGGGAACTGAAGCTTTCTTT. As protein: CSVKPWTGGTEAFF.

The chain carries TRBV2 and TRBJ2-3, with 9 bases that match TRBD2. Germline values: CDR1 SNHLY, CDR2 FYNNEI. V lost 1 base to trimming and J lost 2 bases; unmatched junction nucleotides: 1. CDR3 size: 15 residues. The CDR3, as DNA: TGTGCCAGCAGTGAAGGCGGGAGGGACACAGATACGCAGTATTTT. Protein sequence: CASSEGGRDTDTQYF.

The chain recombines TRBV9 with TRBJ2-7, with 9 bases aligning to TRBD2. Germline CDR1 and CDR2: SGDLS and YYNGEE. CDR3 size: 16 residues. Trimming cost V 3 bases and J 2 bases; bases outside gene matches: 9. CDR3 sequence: CASSALVGGGAYEQYF. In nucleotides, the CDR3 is TGTGCCAGCAGCGCCCTCGTCGGCGGGGGGGCCTACGAGCAGTACTTC.

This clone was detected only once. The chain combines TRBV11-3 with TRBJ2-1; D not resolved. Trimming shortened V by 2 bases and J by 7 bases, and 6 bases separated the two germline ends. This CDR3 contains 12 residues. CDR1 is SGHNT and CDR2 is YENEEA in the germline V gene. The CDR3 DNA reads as TGTGCCAGCAGCTTACAAAGTAATGAGCAGTTCTTC. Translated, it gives CASSLQSNEQFF.

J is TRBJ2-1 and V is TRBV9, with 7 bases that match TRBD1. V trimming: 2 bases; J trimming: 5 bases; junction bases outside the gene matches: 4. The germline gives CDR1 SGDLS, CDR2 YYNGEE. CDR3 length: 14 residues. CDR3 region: CASSVRGQNNEQFF. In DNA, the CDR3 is TGTGCCAGCAGCGTGAGGGGACAGAACAATGAGCAGTTCTTC.

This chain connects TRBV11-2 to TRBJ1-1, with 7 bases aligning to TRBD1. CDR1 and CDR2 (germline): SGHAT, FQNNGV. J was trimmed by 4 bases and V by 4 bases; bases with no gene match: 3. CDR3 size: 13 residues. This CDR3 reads CASSSSGGTEAFF. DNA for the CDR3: TGTGCCAGCAGCTCATCAGGGGGCACTGAAGCTTTCTTT.

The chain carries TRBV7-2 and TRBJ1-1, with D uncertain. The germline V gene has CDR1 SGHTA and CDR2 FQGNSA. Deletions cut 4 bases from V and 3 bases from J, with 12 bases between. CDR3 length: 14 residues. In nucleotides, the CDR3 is TGTGCCAGCAGCTCCCCCGGGCTTTACACTGAAGCTTTCTTT. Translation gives CASSSPGLYTEAFF.

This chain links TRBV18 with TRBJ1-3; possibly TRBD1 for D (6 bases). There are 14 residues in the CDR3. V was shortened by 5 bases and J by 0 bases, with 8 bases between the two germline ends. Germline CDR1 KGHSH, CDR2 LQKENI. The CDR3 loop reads CASSGDISGNTIYF. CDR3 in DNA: TGTGCCAGCTCAGGGGACATCTCTGGAAACACCATATATTTT. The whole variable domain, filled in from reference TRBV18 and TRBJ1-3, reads NAGVMQNPRHLVRRRGQEARLRCSPMKGHSHVYWYRQLPEEGLKFMVYLQKENIIDESGMPKERFSAEFPKEGPSILRIQQVVRGDSAAYFCASSGDISGNTIYFGEGSWLTVV.

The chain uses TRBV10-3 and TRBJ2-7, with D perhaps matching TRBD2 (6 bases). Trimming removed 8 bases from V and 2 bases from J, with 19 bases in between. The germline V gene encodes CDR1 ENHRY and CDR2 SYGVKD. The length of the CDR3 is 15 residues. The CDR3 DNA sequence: TGTGCCATCGGCCAGGAGGGGAGAATTCCCTACGAGCAGTACTTC. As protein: CAIGQEGRIPYEQYF.

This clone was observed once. The CDR3 spells CASSIQGASYEQYF. In DNA, the CDR3 is TGTGCCAGTAGTATACAGGGTGCGTCCTACGAGCAGTACTTC. J is TRBJ2-7 and V is TRBV19; perhaps TRBD1 as D (5 bases). The germline V gene encodes CDR1 LNHDA and CDR2 SQIVND (reference sequence). V lost 2 bases and J lost 1, with 9 bases in between. The CDR3 length is 14 residues.

This CDR3 reads CAWSVTAGRAEQYF. As DNA, the CDR3 is TGTGCCTGGAGTGTAACGGCGGGGAGGGCCGAGCAGTACTTC. The chain carries TRBV30 and TRBJ2-7, with 7 bases fitting TRBD2. Germline lookup yields CDR1 GTSNPN and CDR2 SVGIG (reference sequence). J gave up 6 bases and V 0 bases, and 8 bases lay outside the gene matches. The length of the CDR3 is 14 residues.

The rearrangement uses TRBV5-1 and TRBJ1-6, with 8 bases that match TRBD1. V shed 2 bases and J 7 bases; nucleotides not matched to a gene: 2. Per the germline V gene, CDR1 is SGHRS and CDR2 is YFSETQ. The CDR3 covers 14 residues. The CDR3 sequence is CASSFPGGNSPLHF. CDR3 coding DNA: TGCGCCAGCAGCTTCCCAGGGGGCAATTCACCCCTCCACTTT.

The DNA of the CDR3 is TGTGCCATCAGTGGGGGGACAGGGAACTCCTACGAGCAGTACTTC. Its translation is CAISGGTGNSYEQYF. V and J are TRBV10-3 and TRBJ2-7; 9 bases agree with TRBD1. Losses at the gene ends were 4 bases for V and 0 bases for J; bases not matched to a gene: 4. Per germline, CDR1 ENHRY and CDR2 SYGVKD. The CDR3 runs to 15 residues.

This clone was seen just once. CDR3 loop: CASSLAPLGGAHYGYTF. DNA of the CDR3: TGTGCCAGCAGCTTAGCCCCCTTGGGGGGCGCCCACTATGGCTACACCTTC. The chain links TRBV11-2 to TRBJ1-2; possibly TRBD1 for D (6 bases). The CDR3 sequence is 17 residues long. Germline CDR1 SGHAT, CDR2 FQNNGV. V was shortened by 1 base and J by 3 bases, with 18 bases between the two germline ends.

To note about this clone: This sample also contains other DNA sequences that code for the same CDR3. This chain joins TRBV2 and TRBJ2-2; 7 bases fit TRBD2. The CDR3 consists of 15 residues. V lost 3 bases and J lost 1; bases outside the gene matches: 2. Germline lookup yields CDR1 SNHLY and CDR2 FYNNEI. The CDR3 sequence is CASSDPGGNTGELFF. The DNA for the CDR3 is TGTGCCAGCAGTGACCCGGGGGGGAACACCGGGGAGCTGTTTTTT.

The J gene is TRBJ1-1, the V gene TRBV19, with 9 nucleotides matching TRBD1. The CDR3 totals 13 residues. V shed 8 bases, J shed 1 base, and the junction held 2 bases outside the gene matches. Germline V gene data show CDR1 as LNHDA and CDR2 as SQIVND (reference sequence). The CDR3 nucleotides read TGTGCCAGTGCGGACAGGGGGAACACTGAAGCTTTCTTT. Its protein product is CASADRGNTEAFF.

The CDR3 sequence is CASGQGSHYGYTF. CDR3 sequence (DNA): TGTGCCAGTGGACAGGGCTCCCACTATGGCTACACCTTC. The rearrangement joins TRBV19 to TRBJ1-2, with 8 bases fitting TRBD1. V trimming: 8 bases; J trimming: 3 bases; junction bases outside the gene matches: 5. The CDR3 spans 13 residues. Germline values: CDR1 LNHDA, CDR2 SQIVND (reference sequence).

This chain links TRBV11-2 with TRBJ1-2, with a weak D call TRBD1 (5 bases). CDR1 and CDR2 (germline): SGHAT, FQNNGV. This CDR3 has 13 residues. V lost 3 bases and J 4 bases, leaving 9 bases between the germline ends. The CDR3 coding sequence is TGTGCCAGCAGCTTCTCGGACATCTATGGCTACACCTTC. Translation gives CASSFSDIYGYTF. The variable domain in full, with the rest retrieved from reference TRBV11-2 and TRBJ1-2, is EAGVAQSPRYKIIEKRQSVAFWCNPISGHATLYWYQQILGQGPKLLIQFQNNGVVDDSQLPKDRFSAERLKGVDSTLKIQPAKLEDSAVYLCASSFSDIYGYTFGSGTRLTVV.

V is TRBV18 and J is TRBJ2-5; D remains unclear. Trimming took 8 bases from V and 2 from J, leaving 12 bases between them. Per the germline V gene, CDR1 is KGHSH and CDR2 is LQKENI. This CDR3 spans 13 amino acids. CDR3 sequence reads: CASESTVQETQYF. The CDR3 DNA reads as TGTGCCAGCGAGTCAACAGTTCAAGAGACCCAGTACTTC. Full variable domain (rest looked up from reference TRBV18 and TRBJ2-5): NAGVMQNPRHLVRRRGQEARLRCSPMKGHSHVYWYRQLPEEGLKFMVYLQKENIIDESGMPKERFSAEFPKEGPSILRIQQVVRGDSAAYFCASESTVQETQYFGPGTRLLVL.

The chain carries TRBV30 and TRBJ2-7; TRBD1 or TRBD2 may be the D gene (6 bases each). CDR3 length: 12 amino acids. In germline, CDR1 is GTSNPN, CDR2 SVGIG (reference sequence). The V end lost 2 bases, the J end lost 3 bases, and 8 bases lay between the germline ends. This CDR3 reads CAWSKGGYEQYF. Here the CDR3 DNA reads TGTGCCTGGAGTAAGGGGGGCTACGAGCAGTACTTC.